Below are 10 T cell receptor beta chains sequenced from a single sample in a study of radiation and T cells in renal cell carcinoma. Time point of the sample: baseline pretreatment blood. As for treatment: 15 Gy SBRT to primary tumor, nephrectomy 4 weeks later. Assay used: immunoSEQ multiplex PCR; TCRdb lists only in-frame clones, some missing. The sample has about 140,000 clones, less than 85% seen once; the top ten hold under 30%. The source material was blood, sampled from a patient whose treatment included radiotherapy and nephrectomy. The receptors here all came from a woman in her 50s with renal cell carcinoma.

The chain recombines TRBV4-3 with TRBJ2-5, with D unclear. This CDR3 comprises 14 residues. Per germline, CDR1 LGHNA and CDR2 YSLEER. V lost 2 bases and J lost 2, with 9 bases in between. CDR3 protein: CASSQNLDQETQYF. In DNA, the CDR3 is TGCGCCAGCAGCCAAAATCTGGATCAAGAGACCCAGTACTTC.

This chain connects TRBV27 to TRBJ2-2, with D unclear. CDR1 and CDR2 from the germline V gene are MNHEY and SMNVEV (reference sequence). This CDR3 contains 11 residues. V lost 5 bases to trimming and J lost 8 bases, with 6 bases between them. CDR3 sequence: CASSPLGELFF. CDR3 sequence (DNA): TGTGCCAGCAGTCCTCTTGGGGAGCTGTTTTTT.

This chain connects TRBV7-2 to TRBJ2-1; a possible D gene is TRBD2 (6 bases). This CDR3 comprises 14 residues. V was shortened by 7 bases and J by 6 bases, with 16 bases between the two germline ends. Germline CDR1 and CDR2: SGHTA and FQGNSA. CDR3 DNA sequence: TGTGCCAGCAAGCAGGAGCAGGAGGGCAATGAGCAGTTCTTC. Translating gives CASKQEQEGNEQFF.

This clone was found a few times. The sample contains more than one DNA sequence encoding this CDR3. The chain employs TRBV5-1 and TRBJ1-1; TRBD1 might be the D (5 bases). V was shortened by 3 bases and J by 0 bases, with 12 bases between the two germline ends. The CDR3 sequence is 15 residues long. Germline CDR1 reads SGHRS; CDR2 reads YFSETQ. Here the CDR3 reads CASSSTGGLNTEAFF. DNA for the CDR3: TGCGCCAGCAGCTCAACGGGGGGATTGAACACTGAAGCTTTCTTT.

CDR3 residues: CASSPRGQPQHF. Written as DNA, the CDR3 is TGTGCCAGCTCCCCCAGGGGTCAGCCCCAGCATTTT. This chain links TRBV18 with TRBJ1-5, with D perhaps matching TRBD1 (6 bases). V lost 6 bases to trimming and J lost 6 bases, with 9 bases between them. Per germline, CDR1 KGHSH and CDR2 LQKENI. There are 12 residues in the CDR3.

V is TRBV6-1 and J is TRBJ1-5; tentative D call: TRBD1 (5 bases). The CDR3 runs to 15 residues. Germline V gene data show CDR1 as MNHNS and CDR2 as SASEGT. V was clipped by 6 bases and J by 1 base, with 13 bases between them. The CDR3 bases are TGTGCCAGCAGCTTCCGGGACGCCAGCAATCAGCCCCAGCATTTT. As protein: CASSFRDASNQPQHF.

The CDR3 nucleotides are TGTGCCACCAGTAATAGACTAGCGGGGGACTACAATGAGCAGTTCTTC. As protein: CATSNRLAGDYNEQFF. The rearrangement links TRBV15 to TRBJ2-1; 12 bases map to TRBD2. Germline V CDR1 and CDR2: LNHNV, YYDKDF (reference sequence). The CDR3 is 16 residues long. The V segment lost 6 bases and the J segment 3 bases; nucleotides outside the gene matches: 6.

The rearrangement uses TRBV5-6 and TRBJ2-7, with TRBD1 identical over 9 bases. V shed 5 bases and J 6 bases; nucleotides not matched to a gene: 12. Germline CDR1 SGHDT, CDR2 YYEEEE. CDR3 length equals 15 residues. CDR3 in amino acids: CASRRPGTGISEQYF. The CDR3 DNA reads TGTGCCAGCAGGCGTCCCGGGACAGGGATAAGCGAGCAGTACTTC. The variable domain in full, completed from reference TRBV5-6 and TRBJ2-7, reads DAGVTQSPTHLIKTRGQQVTLRCSPKSGHDTVSWYQQALGQGPQFIFQYYEEEERQRGNFPDRFSGHQFPNYSSELNVNALLLGDSALYLCASRRPGTGISEQYFGPGTRLTVT.

The DNA of the CDR3 is TGTGCCAGCAGATACAGGGGGCTCGAGGGTGAAAAACTGTTTTTT. Translation: CASRYRGLEGEKLFF. The rearrangement joins TRBV5-5 to TRBJ1-4; 9 bases are a match to TRBD1. Germline assignment: CDR1 SGHKS and CDR2 YYEKEE (reference sequence). The V segment lost 5 bases and the J segment 7 bases; nucleotides outside the gene matches: 9. The CDR3 consists of 15 residues.

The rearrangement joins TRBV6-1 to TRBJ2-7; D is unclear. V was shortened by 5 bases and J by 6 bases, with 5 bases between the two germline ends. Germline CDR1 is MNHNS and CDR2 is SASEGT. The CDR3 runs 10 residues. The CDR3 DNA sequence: TGTGCCAGCAGTTGGGTCGAGCAGTACTTC. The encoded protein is CASSWVEQYF.